The 11 T cell receptor beta chains below were found in one sample sequenced in a study of T cells in Graves' hyperthyroidism and ophthalmopathy. Amplified regions were TCR beta CDR3 sequences from RNA transcripts. First-round RT-PCR targeting the TCR CDR3 was performed with the HTBI primer set. TCRdb fed the multiplex PCR reads into MiXCR, producing one record per CDR3 protein. The sample lists approximately 600,000 distinct CDR3 sequences, under 25% occurring once. The specimen was blood. The receptors here all came from a man between 25 and 39 years old with Graves' ophthalmopathy.

This clonotype came up many times. This chain joins TRBV13 and TRBJ2-7; 7 bases agree with TRBD2. Germline V gene sequence: CDR1 PRHDT, CDR2 FYEKMQ (reference sequence). The length of the CDR3 is 15 residues. V was pared by 5 bases and J by 6 bases, with 13 bases of the junction left unmatched. The CDR3 sequence is CASSPSGTIQREQYF. The CDR3 nucleotides read TGTGCCAGCAGCCCCTCCGGGACTATTCAACGCGAGCAGTACTTC.

This rearrangement joins TRBV6-1 to TRBJ2-5; 12 bases align to TRBD1. Trimming cost V 5 bases and J 5 bases; bases outside gene matches: 9. The germline V gene encodes CDR1 MNHNS and CDR2 SASEGT. CDR3 length equals 16 residues. The CDR3 region has the DNA TGTGCCAGCAGTTCATGGGACAGGGGGCTCGGGGAGACCCAGTACTTC. Translation gives CASSSWDRGLGETQYF.

This clonotype was recorded a few times. J is TRBJ2-1 and V is TRBV5-6, with D unclear. Germline CDR1 is SGHDT and CDR2 is YYEEEE. The CDR3 extends over 11 amino acids. V lost 4 bases and J 7 bases, leaving 6 bases between the germline ends. Here the CDR3 reads CASSGPNEQFF. As DNA, the CDR3 is TGTGCCAGCAGCGGTCCTAATGAGCAGTTCTTC.

This clonotype appeared many times. J is TRBJ2-7 and V is TRBV7-2; D is tentatively TRBD1 or TRBD2 (5 bases each). Trimming took 0 bases from V and 1 from J, leaving 13 bases between them. The CDR3 runs 16 residues. Germline CDR1 is SGHTA and CDR2 is FQGNSA. The DNA of the CDR3 is TGTGCCAGCAGCTTAGCTAAAGGTGGGGGATCCTACGAGCAGTACTTC. It translates to CASSLAKGGGSYEQYF.

In this sample, this clonotype turned up a few times. The chain uses TRBV5-6 and TRBJ2-1; either TRBD1 or TRBD2 may fit D (5 bases each). This CDR3 contains 16 residues. With 1 base removed from V and 7 bases from J, the gap between germline ends came to 18 bases. The germline V gene has CDR1 SGHDT and CDR2 YYEEEE. CDR3 nucleotide sequence: TGTGCCAGCAGCTTGATTGGGACCCTGGGACGGAATGAGCAGTTCTTC. It yields the protein CASSLIGTLGRNEQFF.

This clonotype was detected a few times. The gene calls are TRBV5-6 and TRBJ2-1; 12 bases match TRBD2. The CDR3 covers 16 residues. CDR1 and CDR2 (germline): SGHDT, YYEEEE. V dropped 6 bases and J dropped 9; count of bases not matched to a gene: 13. CDR3 coding DNA: TGTGCCAGCACCCTGAGACTAGCGGGAGTAGTGGCTGAGCAGTTCTTC. Encoded protein: CASTLRLAGVVAEQFF.

As concerns this clonotype: At one boundary the junction diverges from the germline segment, which might be a read error. This chain links TRBV18 with TRBJ1-1; 10 bases align to TRBD1. CDR3 length: 13 amino acids. CDR1 KGHSH and CDR2 LQKENI come from the germline V gene. This CDR3 is CASSLTGGTVAFF. The CDR3 region has the DNA TGTGCCAGCTCATTGACAGGGGGCACTGTAGCTTTCTTT.

The chain is built from TRBV2 and TRBJ2-7, with 10 positions matching TRBD1. This CDR3 is 15 amino acids long. CDR1 is SNHLY and CDR2 is FYNNEI in the germline V gene. V was pared by 4 bases and J by 0 bases, with 3 bases of the junction left unmatched. The CDR3 DNA follows: TGTGCCAGCAGTGGACAGGGGGCCAGCTCCTACGAGCAGTACTTC. Its translation: CASSGQGASSYEQYF.

The chain employs TRBV19 and TRBJ2-2, with D perhaps TRBD2 (7 bases). This CDR3 comprises 18 residues. Germline V gene sequence: CDR1 LNHDA, CDR2 SQIVND (reference sequence). V dropped 2 bases and J dropped 3 bases, with 19 bases sitting between them. The CDR3 protein is CASSISGRGRRDTGELFF. Here the CDR3 DNA reads TGTGCCAGTAGTATAAGTGGGCGGGGGCGACGAGACACCGGGGAGCTGTTTTTT.

The chain's CDR3 is CASSGALGDYEQYF. Written as DNA, the CDR3 is TGCGCCAGCAGCGGTGCCTTAGGAGATTACGAGCAGTACTTC. The chain combines TRBV5-1 with TRBJ2-7; no reliable D call. Looked up from germline, CDR1 is SGHRS and CDR2 is YFSETQ. The CDR3 length is 14 residues. V was pared by 4 bases and J by 4 bases, with 15 bases between.

The V gene is TRBV20-1, the J gene TRBJ1-4; D gene uncertain. V lost 6 bases, J lost 8 bases, and 13 bases lay in between. The germline CDR1 and CDR2 sequences are DFQATT and SNEGSKA (reference sequence). The CDR3 consists of 12 residues. CDR3 nucleotide sequence: TGCAGTGCCCTGGACTTTGGGGAAAAACTGTTTTTT. It codes for CSALDFGEKLFF.